Below, 23 T cell receptor beta chains from the same sample are listed, as sequenced in a study of blood T cell repertoires in COVID-19. Using immunoSEQ multiplex PCR, the repertoire was profiled, and TCRdb retains in-frame clones only, with some absent. Altogether approximately 170,000 clones are present, 88% being singletons, with the ten largest covering roughly 26%. The source material was peripheral blood. Receptors originate from a man aged 55 to 70 with acute or convalescent COVID-19.

The V and J genes are TRBV6-6 and TRBJ1-2; D is ambiguous. Trimming pared 7 bases from V and 0 bases from J, leaving 3 bases between. Germline-derived CDR1 and CDR2 are MNHNY and SVGAGI (reference sequence). There are 11 residues in the CDR3. CDR3 sequence (DNA): TGTGCCAGCACAGCTAACTATGGCTACACCTTC. Protein: CASTANYGYTF.

J is TRBJ2-5 and V is TRBV7-9; 12 positions agree with TRBD2. The J segment lost 3 bases and the V segment lost 5 bases, leaving 4 bases of the junction unmatched. The CDR3 consists of 15 residues. Per the germline V gene, CDR1 is SEHNR and CDR2 is FQNEAQ (reference sequence). The CDR3 DNA is TGTGCCAGCAGCCGGCTAGCGGGAGGGGAAGAGACCCAGTACTTC. Translating it yields CASSRLAGGEETQYF.

The chain couples TRBV7-9 to TRBJ2-3, with 10 bases identical to TRBD1. The junction had 7 bases not matched to a gene; V was cut back by 6 bases and J by 4 bases. The CDR3 is 15 amino acids. Germline CDR1 is SEHNR and CDR2 is FQNEAQ (reference sequence). As DNA, the CDR3 is TGTGCCAGCAGTTCCGGGACAGGGGTCGCAGATACGCAGTATTTT. This sequence encodes CASSSGTGVADTQYF.

The chain links TRBV6-5 to TRBJ1-5; D perhaps matches TRBD1 (6 bases). Germline V gives CDR1 MNHEY, CDR2 SVGAGI. V was clipped by 2 bases and J by 4 bases, with 6 bases between them. The length of the CDR3 is 13 residues. CDR3 bases: TGTGCCAGCAGTTACAGGGGGAATCAGCCCCAGCATTTT. The encoded protein is CASSYRGNQPQHF.

The J gene is TRBJ1-2, the V gene TRBV4-2, with 8 bases fitting TRBD1. The CDR3 is 15 residues long. V lost 4 bases to trimming and J lost 8 bases; unmatched junction nucleotides: 12. Germline assignment: CDR1 LGHNA and CDR2 YNFKEQ. The CDR3 reads CASSRDGQGKLGYTF. Here the CDR3 DNA reads TGTGCCAGCAGCCGAGACGGACAGGGCAAACTGGGCTACACCTTC.

The chain is built from TRBV6-1 and TRBJ2-1, with D maybe TRBD1 (5 bases). The CDR3 spans 16 residues. Germline V lookup: CDR1 MNHNS, CDR2 SASEGT. V dropped 1 base and J dropped 5 bases, with 15 bases sitting between them. The CDR3 sequence: CASSEDGHGFHNEQFF. CDR3 DNA: TGTGCCAGCAGTGAAGATGGACACGGTTTCCACAATGAGCAGTTCTTC.

CDR3 nucleotide sequence: TGTGCCAGCTCACCAACAGGGAACAATCAGCCCCAGCATTTT. As protein: CASSPTGNNQPQHF. The chain has TRBV18 and TRBJ1-5; D is perhaps TRBD1 (6 bases). The germline CDR1 and CDR2 sequences are KGHSH and LQKENI. V lost 2 bases and J lost 3, with 8 bases in between. The CDR3 runs 14 residues.

V gene TRBV5-4 combines with J gene TRBJ1-1; 9 bases line up with TRBD1. The germline V gene has CDR1 SGHNT and CDR2 YYREEE (reference sequence). The junction had 6 bases not matched to a gene; V was cut back by 2 bases and J by 1 base. The CDR3 length is 16 residues. CDR3 bases: TGTGCCAGCAGCTTTTCCCCGGGACAGGGGAACACTGAAGCTTTCTTT. Its protein product is CASSFSPGQGNTEAFF.

The chain has TRBV14 and TRBJ1-1, with D possibly TRBD1 on 6 matching bases. CDR1 and CDR2 from the germline V gene are SGHDN and FVKESK. V dropped 4 bases and J dropped 3 bases, with 24 bases sitting between them. CDR3 size: 18 residues. CDR3 sequence reads: CASSPLLQGNPLHTEAFF. For the CDR3, the DNA is TGTGCCAGCAGCCCTTTACTCCAGGGGAACCCGCTTCACACTGAAGCTTTCTTT.

This chain joins TRBV25-1 and TRBJ2-3; weak D call: TRBD1 (7 bases). The CDR3 consists of 15 residues. From germline, CDR1 is MGHDK and CDR2 SYGVNS. V was clipped by 4 bases and J by 2 bases, with 13 bases between them. Written as DNA, the CDR3 is TGTGCCAGCAGTGGCGGGACAGCGAACACAGATACGCAGTATTTT. Translating gives CASSGGTANTDTQYF.

The chain carries TRBV3-1 (or the pseudogene TRBV3-2) and TRBJ1-2; tentative D call: TRBD1 (5 bases). Trimming removed 0 bases from V and 8 bases from J, with 16 bases in between. The CDR3 is 15 residues long. Germline V gene lookup returns CDR1 LGHDT and CDR2 YNNKEL (reference sequence). CDR3 nucleotide sequence: TGTGCCAGCAGCCAAGATTTTCAGGGATCGGGCGGCTACACCTTC. Protein product: CASSQDFQGSGGYTF.

V and J are TRBV9 and TRBJ1-1; 7 nucleotides agree with TRBD1. V lost 4 bases, J lost 2 bases, and 11 bases stayed unmatched. Germline CDR1 is SGDLS and CDR2 is YYNGEE. This CDR3 is built from 16 residues. CDR3 region: CASSPGQAMRNTEAFF. The CDR3 DNA sequence: TGTGCCAGCAGCCCTGGACAGGCTATGCGAAACACTGAAGCTTTCTTT.

The chain recombines TRBV6-6 with TRBJ1-1, with D tentatively TRBD1 (5 bases). Germline CDR1 and CDR2: MNHNY and SVGAGI (reference sequence). The CDR3 runs 14 residues. The V end lost 2 bases, the J end lost 0 bases, and 7 bases lay between the germline ends. The CDR3 loop reads CASSYQGLNTEAFF. Written as DNA, the CDR3 is TGTGCCAGCAGTTACCAGGGATTGAACACTGAAGCTTTCTTT.

V is TRBV5-1 and J is TRBJ2-3, with 9 positions matching TRBD2. The germline V gene has CDR1 SGHRS and CDR2 YFSETQ. The junction had 5 bases not matched to a gene; V was cut back by 0 bases and J by 3 bases. This CDR3 is built from 16 residues. The CDR3 sequence: CASSLGPSGETDTQYF. The CDR3, as DNA: TGCGCCAGCAGCTTGGGCCCTAGCGGGGAGACAGATACGCAGTATTTT.

The chain has TRBV30 and TRBJ2-3; TRBD1 matches at 9 bases. The germline V gene encodes CDR1 GTSNPN and CDR2 SVGIG (reference sequence). Unmatched junction bases numbered 4, after V lost 1 base and J lost 5 bases. This CDR3 contains 14 residues. The CDR3, as DNA: TGTGCCTGGAGTGGAACAGGGGGCAGAGATACGCAGTATTTT. Residues: CAWSGTGGRDTQYF.

The chain uses TRBV5-1 and TRBJ2-3; D is unresolved. The CDR3 has 13 amino acids. Germline V CDR1 and CDR2: SGHRS, YFSETQ. The germline V and J ends were trimmed by 1 base and 5 bases, with 8 bases remaining between them. The CDR3: CASSLSLGDTQYF. The CDR3 DNA reads TGCGCCAGCAGCTTGAGTCTCGGAGATACGCAGTATTTT.

The J gene is TRBJ1-4, the V gene TRBV4-3; 8 bases line up with TRBD1. The CDR3 consists of 16 residues. The germline gives CDR1 LGHNA, CDR2 YSLEER. V lost 4 bases and J lost 8; bases outside the gene matches: 12. The CDR3 DNA is TGCGCCAGCAGCCTCAACGGACAGGGCGGAGGGGAAAAACTGTTTTTT. It codes for CASSLNGQGGGEKLFF.

The rearrangement joins TRBV20-1 to TRBJ1-2, with D maybe TRBD1 (5 bases). Germline CDR1 is DFQATT and CDR2 is SNEGSKA (reference sequence). Between the trimmed V and J ends, which lost 5 bases and 6 bases, there was a span of 7 bases. The CDR3 has 10 residues. DNA for the CDR3: TGCAGTGCTTCAGGGAATGGCTACACCTTC. Amino acids: CSASGNGYTF.

The CDR3 region is CASSFDTFSTGEKLFF. CDR3 nucleotides: TGTGCCAGCAGCTTCGATACCTTCTCGACGGGTGAAAAACTGTTTTTT. The chain joins TRBV5-4 to TRBJ1-4; D gene unclear. This CDR3 spans 16 amino acids. CDR1 is SGHNT and CDR2 is YYREEE in the germline V gene (reference sequence). The V and J ends lost 2 bases and 7 bases respectively, with 18 bases between them.

The table lists this clone with a count of one. The chain is built from TRBV29-1 and TRBJ1-1; D gene ambiguous. Germline CDR1 and CDR2: SQVTM and ANQGSEA. Trimming pared 7 bases from V and 1 base from J, leaving 13 bases between. The CDR3 has 13 residues. CDR3 residues: CSARRGSNTEAFF. The CDR3 DNA follows: TGCAGCGCCCGAAGAGGATCGAACACTGAAGCTTTCTTT.

This chain uses TRBV18 with TRBJ2-7; D gene uncertain. The CDR3 is 14 residues long. V lost 0 bases and J 2 bases, leaving 8 bases between the germline ends. The V gene's germline CDR1 is KGHSH and CDR2 LQKENI. The CDR3 region is CASSPPEAAYEQYF. The CDR3 nucleotides read TGTGCCAGCTCACCACCTGAGGCAGCCTACGAGCAGTACTTC.

This chain joins TRBV7-6 and TRBJ1-3; a weak D match, TRBD1 (5 bases). V lost 3 bases and J 5 bases, leaving 11 bases between the germline ends. Germline V gene sequence: CDR1 SGHVS, CDR2 FNYEAQ. The CDR3 length is 14 residues. CDR3 sequence (DNA): TGTGCCAGCAGCTTTCAGGGCTCGAGAAACACCATATATTTT. It is translated as CASSFQGSRNTIYF.

This clone was detected only a few times. The chain recombines TRBV29-1 with TRBJ1-5; D is undetermined. V lost 4 bases to trimming and J lost 2 bases, with 12 bases between them. The CDR3 has 14 amino acids. Germline lookup yields CDR1 SQVTM and CDR2 ANQGSEA. As DNA, the CDR3 is TGCAGCGTTGTGGCGGGATCGGGCAATCAGCCCCAGCATTTT. Its protein product is CSVVAGSGNQPQHF.